Below are 27 T cell receptor beta chains sequenced from a single sample in a study of blood T cell repertoires in COVID-19. Data came from immunoSEQ multiplex PCR; TCRdb stores just in-frame clones and leaves some out. The sample contains about 260,000 clones, about 85% of which appear only once. Sequencing was carried out using peripheral blood. All receptors come from a human donor in a cohort sampled during active COVID-19.

The genes are TRBV10-1 and TRBJ2-1, with 9 nucleotides matching TRBD2. The CDR3 covers 14 residues. In germline, CDR1 is WNHNN, CDR2 SYGVQD (reference sequence). V dropped 5 bases and J dropped 8; count of bases not matched to a gene: 7. The DNA of the CDR3 is TGCGCCAGCAGTCAAGTAGCGGGAGAACATGAGCAGTTCTTC. Translated: CASSQVAGEHEQFF.

The CDR3 region has the DNA TGTGCCAGCTCACCGAGGCTTATGCACCTATATAAATTGGGGGCCAACGTCCTGACTTTC. This translates into CASSPRLMHLYKLGANVLTF. The chain links TRBV18 to TRBJ2-6, with D hard to call. The CDR3 is 20 residues long. Germline V gene data show CDR1 as KGHSH and CDR2 as LQKENI. V was clipped by 3 bases and J by 4 bases, with 25 bases between them.

In its sample, this clone was seen a few times. The genes are TRBV9 and TRBJ2-1, with 10 bases fitting TRBD2. The CDR3 loop spans 15 amino acids. The V and J ends lost 3 bases and 4 bases, in that order; junction bases with no gene match: 4. CDR1 and CDR2 (germline): SGDLS, YYNGEE. CDR3 nucleotides: TGTGCCAGCAGCGCACTAGCGGGGTTATACAATGAGCAGTTCTTC. Encoded protein: CASSALAGLYNEQFF.

This sequence joins TRBV2 and TRBJ1-2; D gene ambiguous. In germline, CDR1 is SNHLY, CDR2 FYNNEI. V was cut by 6 bases and J by 7 bases, with 12 bases left in between. The CDR3 spans 12 residues. In DNA form, the CDR3 reads TGTGCCAGCAGCCAAGAGGGTTTTGGCTACACCTTC. Protein product: CASSQEGFGYTF.

V usage is TRBV7-2 and J usage is TRBJ1-6; D is unclear. The CDR3 contains 16 residues. The V gene lost 3 bases and the J gene lost 4 bases, with 13 bases spanning the gap. Germline V CDR1 and CDR2: SGHTA, FQGNSA. CDR3: CASSFDSNRYNSPLHF. Here the CDR3 DNA reads TGTGCCAGCAGCTTTGACTCCAACCGATATAATTCACCCCTCCACTTT.

This clone was detected once. The chain joins TRBV25-1 to TRBJ1-4; D is ambiguous. This CDR3 is 12 amino acids long. The germline CDR1 and CDR2 sequences are MGHDK and SYGVNS. Deletions cut 4 bases from V and 10 bases from J, with 10 bases between. The CDR3 nucleotides read TGTGCCAGCAGTGCGGGGTACGGAAAACTGTTTTTT. The encoded protein is CASSAGYGKLFF.

The CDR3 reads CASSFSSGSGDTQYF. CDR3 DNA sequence: TGTGCCAGCAGCTTTAGTAGCGGGAGTGGAGATACGCAGTATTTT. This sequence joins TRBV5-8 and TRBJ2-3; 9 bases agree with TRBD2. The CDR3 extends over 15 amino acids. CDR1 and CDR2 from the germline V gene are SGHTS and YDEGEE. V lost 2 bases and J lost 5; bases outside the gene matches: 6. The entire variable domain, with the rest obtained from reference TRBV5-8 and TRBJ2-3, is as follows: EAGVTQSPTHLIKTRGQQATLRCSPISGHTSVYWYQQALGLGLQFLLWYDEGEERNRGNFPPRFSGRQFPNYSSELNVNALELEDSALYLCASSFSSGSGDTQYFGPGTRLTVL.

This clone was detected ten times or more. This chain links TRBV7-8 with TRBJ2-2; D remains unclear. V was clipped by 5 bases and J by 7 bases, with 17 bases between them. The V gene's germline CDR1 is SGHVS and CDR2 FQNEAQ. The CDR3 consists of 15 residues. In nucleotides, the CDR3 is TGTGCCAGCAGCCGGCCCCCTCTAGTAATCGGGGAGCTGTTTTTT. This gives the protein CASSRPPLVIGELFF.

This chain uses TRBV2 with TRBJ1-2, with D tentatively TRBD1 (6 bases). This CDR3 is built from 13 residues. Per the germline V gene, CDR1 is SNHLY and CDR2 is FYNNEI. Trimming stripped 6 bases from V and 7 bases from J, with 15 bases between. The CDR3: CASSQTGLPGYTF. The CDR3 nucleotides are TGTGCCAGCAGCCAGACAGGCCTACCTGGCTACACCTTC.

The chain carries TRBV28 and TRBJ2-2; 9 bases fit TRBD2. Germline V gives CDR1 MDHEN, CDR2 SYDVKM. V was pared by 8 bases and J by 5 bases, with 6 bases of the junction left unmatched. There are 14 residues in the CDR3. The CDR3 bases are TGTGCCAGCCGAGCGGGAGGCACGACCGGGGAGCTGTTTTTT. Protein product: CASRAGGTTGELFF.

The rearrangement links TRBV6-5 to TRBJ1-1, with D uncertain. Germline values: CDR1 MNHEY, CDR2 SVGAGI. This CDR3 comprises 15 residues. Trimming took 7 bases from V and 2 from J, leaving 17 bases between them. The CDR3 DNA sequence: TGTGCCAGCAATCCGAGGGCAAATCTAAACACTGAAGCTTTCTTT. It encodes CASNPRANLNTEAFF.

The V and J genes are TRBV30 and TRBJ2-4, with unresolved D. Germline values: CDR1 GTSNPN, CDR2 SVGIG (reference sequence). V lost 2 bases and J 8 bases, leaving 10 bases between the germline ends. The CDR3 extends over 12 amino acids. The CDR3 DNA is TGTGCCTGGAGTCCGACCAGCGACATTCAGTACTTC. Its protein product is CAWSPTSDIQYF.

This chain connects TRBV5-1 to TRBJ2-1; D might be TRBD2 (6 bases). CDR3 size: 14 residues. Per the germline V gene, CDR1 is SGHRS and CDR2 is YFSETQ. V lost 0 bases, J lost 5 bases, and 9 bases lay in between. The CDR3 sequence is CASSLGWGDNEQFF. CDR3 coding DNA: TGCGCCAGCAGCTTGGGGTGGGGGGACAATGAGCAGTTCTTC.

This chain joins TRBV3-1 (or the pseudogene TRBV3-2) and TRBJ1-2; tentative D call: TRBD1 (6 bases). Germline CDR1 and CDR2: LGHDT and YNNKEL (reference sequence). The CDR3 length is 14 residues. V was clipped by 4 bases and J by 3 bases, with 12 bases between them. This CDR3 is CASSPGVIDYGYTF. The CDR3 DNA is TGTGCCAGCAGCCCAGGGGTTATAGACTATGGCTACACCTTC.

The rearrangement links TRBV24-1 to TRBJ1-4; 9 bases align to TRBD1. The CDR3 length is 15 residues. V lost 3 bases to trimming and J lost 6 bases; unmatched junction nucleotides: 4. Germline V CDR1 and CDR2: KGHDR, SFDVKD. The CDR3 sequence is CATSDNRGRYEKLFF. The CDR3 region has the DNA TGTGCCACCAGTGATAACAGGGGGCGATATGAAAAACTGTTTTTT.

In this sample, this clone turned up a few times. This rearrangement joins TRBV6-5 to TRBJ1-2; 9 bases are a match to TRBD1. With 6 bases clipped from V and 6 bases from J, the junction kept 11 bases outside the gene matches. Germline loops: CDR1 MNHEY, CDR2 SVGAGI. CDR3 length: 15 residues. This CDR3 is CASSPKRQGVNGYTF. The CDR3 nucleotides are TGTGCCAGCAGCCCAAAAAGACAGGGGGTAAATGGCTACACCTTC.

This chain joins TRBV5-1 and TRBJ2-6; TRBD1 is a possible D gene (6 bases). This CDR3 has 15 amino acids. CDR1 is SGHRS, CDR2 YFSETQ, per germline. V gave up 4 bases and J gave up 0 bases, with 8 bases separating them. CDR3 coding DNA: TGCGCCAGCAGCCCACAGGGCTCTGGGGCCAACGTCCTGACTTTC. Translating it yields CASSPQGSGANVLTF. Looking up the rest from reference TRBV5-1 and TRBJ2-6 gives the full variable domain: KAGVTQTPRYLIKTRGQQVTLSCSPISGHRSVSWYQQTPGQGLQFLFEYFSETQRNKGNFPGRFSGRQFSNSRSEMNVSTLELGDSALYLCASSPQGSGANVLTFGAGSRLTVL.

This clone occurred many times. The V gene is TRBV12-3 or TRBV12-4, the J gene TRBJ2-1; D is unresolved. This CDR3 is 13 amino acids long. The V and J ends lost 9 bases and 6 bases respectively, with 15 bases between them. CDR3 nucleotide sequence: TGTGCCAGTGTCGTACATGGTCGCAATGAGCAGTTCTTC. It codes for CASVVHGRNEQFF.

The rearrangement joins TRBV5-1 to TRBJ2-3, with 11 bases identical to TRBD1. Germline V gives CDR1 SGHRS, CDR2 YFSETQ. CDR3 size: 14 residues. V trimming: 4 bases; J trimming: 4 bases; junction bases outside the gene matches: 2. The DNA for the CDR3 is TGCGCCAGCAGCCGGACAGGGGGCGCAGATACGCAGTATTTT. Translated: CASSRTGGADTQYF.

The J gene is TRBJ1-2, the V gene TRBV5-1, with 8 nucleotides matching TRBD1. J lost 4 bases, V lost 0 bases, and 8 bases had no gene match. Germline assignment: CDR1 SGHRS and CDR2 YFSETQ. CDR3 length: 16 residues. The CDR3: CASSLGQGPPGYGYTF. The DNA of the CDR3 is TGCGCCAGCAGCTTGGGACAGGGGCCGCCGGGCTATGGCTACACCTTC.

The sample holds a few counts of this clone. The genes are TRBV9 and TRBJ2-5, with 11 nucleotides matching TRBD2. The CDR3 consists of 14 residues. The trim removed 6 bases at V and 5 bases at J, leaving 6 bases unmatched. Per germline, CDR1 SGDLS and CDR2 YYNGEE. The CDR3 nucleotides read TGTGCCAGCACGGTGGGACTAGCGGCGGAGACCCAGTACTTC. Amino acid sequence: CASTVGLAAETQYF.

V gene TRBV2 combines with J gene TRBJ2-2, with 8 bases aligning to TRBD1. Per germline, CDR1 SNHLY and CDR2 FYNNEI. V shed 6 bases and J 1 base; nucleotides not matched to a gene: 7. The CDR3 is 16 residues long. The CDR3, as DNA: TGTGCCAGCAGCCCCACCGGGACAGGGAACACCGGGGAGCTGTTTTTT. Translating it yields CASSPTGTGNTGELFF.

This chain links TRBV4-2 with TRBJ2-1, with D uncertain. V was trimmed by 3 bases and J by 5 bases, leaving 11 bases between them. The CDR3 is 14 residues long. CDR1 LGHNA and CDR2 YNFKEQ come from the germline V gene. CDR3 in amino acids: CASSQTRSNNEQFF. In DNA, the CDR3 is TGTGCCAGCAGCCAGACAAGATCCAACAATGAGCAGTTCTTC.

The chain couples TRBV7-2 to TRBJ2-1, with 7 nucleotides matching TRBD2. The CDR3 is 14 amino acids. Trimming removed 10 bases from V and 6 bases from J; junction bases left unmatched: 12. Per the germline V gene, CDR1 is SGHTA and CDR2 is FQGNSA. CDR3 protein: CATSWEGLGNEQFF. The CDR3 DNA follows: TGTGCCACCTCGTGGGAGGGATTAGGCAATGAGCAGTTCTTC. Together with reference TRBV7-2 and TRBJ2-1, the CDR3 gives the full variable domain: GAGVSQSPSNKVTEKGKDVELRCDPISGHTALYWYRQSLGQGLEFLIYFQGNSAPDKSGLPSDRFSAERTGGSVSTLTIQRTQQEDSAVYLCATSWEGLGNEQFFGPGTRLTVL.

The chain carries TRBV29-1 and TRBJ2-3, with 8 bases lining up with TRBD2. In germline, CDR1 is SQVTM, CDR2 ANQGSEA. V lost 5 bases and J lost 2; bases outside the gene matches: 12. This CDR3 spans 16 amino acids. The CDR3 here is CSVRLFGAGDTDTQYF. In DNA, the CDR3 is TGCAGCGTTCGCCTCTTTGGAGCGGGAGACACAGATACGCAGTATTTT.

This rearrangement joins TRBV28 to TRBJ2-1; no reliable D call. CDR1 and CDR2 from the germline V gene are MDHEN and SYDVKM. This CDR3 contains 13 residues. V lost 1 base to trimming and J lost 10 bases, with 11 bases between them. In DNA, the CDR3 is TGTGCCAGCAGTTTATCCAGCGTTCGGGAGCAGTTCTTC. Protein: CASSLSSVREQFF.

This clone was counted once. The chain joins TRBV27 to TRBJ2-7; the D gene is possibly TRBD2 (5 bases). The CDR3 has 15 amino acids. Germline V CDR1 and CDR2: MNHEY, SMNVEV (reference sequence). V was pared by 6 bases and J by 7 bases, with 22 bases between. The CDR3: CASRLTGNPLSEQYF. In nucleotides, the CDR3 is TGTGCCAGCAGACTGACCGGGAACCCCCTGTCGGAGCAGTACTTC.